The clone carrying this TCR beta chain was detected ten times or more. These data originate in a study of early T cells in non-severe SARS-CoV-2 infection. A single record per CDR3 protein comes from TCRdb applying MiXCR to the 5' RACE reads. The table records some 96,000 distinct CDR3 sequences, approximately 11% of them present only once. V dropped 1 base and J dropped 3; count of bases not matched to a gene: 5. Germline loops: CDR1 SQVTM, CDR2 ANQGSEA. The CDR3 is made up of 15 amino acids. Specimen: whole blood, collected at baseline. The rearrangement joins TRBV29-1 to TRBJ2-7, with 11 bases fitting TRBD2. This receptor was taken from an adult who was a healthcare worker with PCR-confirmed SARS-CoV-2 infection or an uninfected control (not recorded which). The CDR3 nucleotides read TGCAGCGTTGAAGTCCTAGCGGGAGGATACTACGAGCAGTACTTC. It codes for CSVEVLAGGYYEQYF.